This entry features one TCR beta chain sequence. Assay: immunoSEQ multiplex PCR; the TCRdb copy retains only in-frame clones and omits some. This sample has approximately 110,000 clones, with 90% found just once. The source of the sample is a study of control samples from healthy donors and cancer patients. Trimming stripped 0 bases from V and 2 bases from J, with 11 bases between. The CDR3 covers 15 residues. Looked up from germline, CDR1 is LNHDA and CDR2 is SQIVND (reference sequence). Material: blood. The clonotype comes from a human donor in good health. The donor label of this sample is uncertain. The chain uses TRBV19 and TRBJ2-7; perhaps D is TRBD1 or TRBD2 (5 bases each). In DNA form, the CDR3 reads TGTGCCAGTAGTATAGATCGGGGCCGCGCCTACGAGCAGTACTTC. Protein product: CASSIDRGRAYEQYF.